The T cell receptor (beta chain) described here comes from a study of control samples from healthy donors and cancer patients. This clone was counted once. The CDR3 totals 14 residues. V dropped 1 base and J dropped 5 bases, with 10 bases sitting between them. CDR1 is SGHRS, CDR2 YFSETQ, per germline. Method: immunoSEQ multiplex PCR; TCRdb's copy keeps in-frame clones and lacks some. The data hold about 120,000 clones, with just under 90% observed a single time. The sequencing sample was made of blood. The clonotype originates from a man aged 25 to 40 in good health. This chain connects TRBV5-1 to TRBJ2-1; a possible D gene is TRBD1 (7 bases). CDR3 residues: CASSLTGEDNEQFF. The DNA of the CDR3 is TGCGCCAGCAGCTTGACAGGGGAGGACAATGAGCAGTTCTTC.